Below, 20 T cell receptor beta chains from the same sample are listed, as sequenced in a study of blood T cell repertoires in COVID-19. The repertoire was sequenced with immunoSEQ multiplex PCR; TCRdb's copy has only in-frame clones and lacks some. The sample records roughly 52,000 clones, roughly 80% being singletons. Sequencing used peripheral blood. These TCRs come from a human donor in a cohort sampled during active or convalescent COVID-19.

J is TRBJ2-7 and V is TRBV6-5, with 8 nucleotides matching TRBD1. The CDR3 length is 14 residues. The trim removed 5 bases at V and 5 bases at J, leaving 8 bases unmatched. Looked up from germline, CDR1 is MNHEY and CDR2 is SVGAGI. The CDR3 coding sequence is TGTGCCAGCAGTCGAGGACAGGGTTTGAACGAGCAGTACTTC. Its translation: CASSRGQGLNEQYF.

The chain couples TRBV7-8 to TRBJ1-4; D might be TRBD1 (5 bases). The CDR3 extends over 15 amino acids. Looked up from germline, CDR1 is SGHVS and CDR2 is FQNEAQ. V was shortened by 1 base and J by 11 bases, with 17 bases between the two germline ends. In nucleotides, the CDR3 is TGTGCCAGCAGCTTAGTAATGGGGGGAGAGGGGAAACTGTTTTTT. It yields the protein CASSLVMGGEGKLFF.

The chain has TRBV6-5 and TRBJ1-2; 7 bases are shared with TRBD1. V was clipped by 4 bases and J by 7 bases; unmatched bases: 9. Looked up from germline, CDR1 is MNHEY and CDR2 is SVGAGI. The CDR3 runs to 14 residues. CDR3 sequence: CASSSTGMGGGYTF. CDR3 sequence (DNA): TGTGCCAGCAGTTCGACAGGGATGGGGGGTGGCTACACCTTC.

In this sample, this clone turned up once. The chain recombines TRBV7-8 with TRBJ1-1; no firm D call. Trimming pared 8 bases from V and 0 bases from J, leaving 16 bases between. CDR3 length: 15 amino acids. The germline V gene encodes CDR1 SGHVS and CDR2 FQNEAQ. Written as DNA, the CDR3 is TGTGCCAGCGCGAGACGAGACATCTTGAACACTGAAGCTTTCTTT. This codes for CASARRDILNTEAFF. Together with reference TRBV7-8 and TRBJ1-1, the CDR3 gives the full variable domain: GAGVSQSPRYKVAKRGQDVALRCDPISGHVSLFWYQQALGQGPEFLTYFQNEAQLDKSGLPSDRFFAERPEGSVSTLKIQRTQQEDSAVYLCASARRDILNTEAFFGQGTRLTVV.

This chain links TRBV9 with TRBJ1-2; possible D gene TRBD1, 6 bases. The CDR3 runs 15 residues. The ends were cut back, 0 bases at V and 4 bases at J, with 13 bases in the middle. CDR1 and CDR2 (germline): SGDLS, YYNGEE. The CDR3 is CASSVDPQGGYGYTF. The CDR3 DNA is TGTGCCAGCAGCGTAGACCCCCAAGGGGGCTATGGCTACACCTTC.

This chain links TRBV6-2 or TRBV6-3 with TRBJ2-7; 11 nucleotides line up with TRBD1. This CDR3 contains 15 residues. With 2 bases clipped from V and 2 bases from J, the junction kept 2 bases outside the gene matches. The germline CDR1 and CDR2 sequences are MNHEY and SVGEGT. The CDR3 DNA reads TGTGCCAGCAGTTACCCGGGACAGGGGGCCTACGAGCAGTACTTC. The encoded protein is CASSYPGQGAYEQYF.

The J gene is TRBJ1-2, the V gene TRBV7-2; D remains ambiguous. Trimming took 2 bases from V and 10 from J, leaving 14 bases between them. The CDR3 sequence is 13 residues long. The germline V gene has CDR1 SGHTA and CDR2 FQGNSA. The CDR3 sequence: CASSLSGLENYTF. CDR3 sequence (DNA): TGTGCCAGCAGCTTAAGTGGCCTGGAGAACTACACCTTC.

This sequence joins TRBV11-3 and TRBJ1-3; D gene ambiguous. This CDR3 has 15 residues. V dropped 1 base and J dropped 1 base, with 8 bases sitting between them. Germline CDR1 SGHNT, CDR2 YENEEA. CDR3 coding DNA: TGTGCCAGCAGCTTAGCCAGATGGTCTGGAAACACCATATATTTT. This encodes CASSLARWSGNTIYF.

The chain uses TRBV5-4 and TRBJ2-5; 8 bases are a match to TRBD2. J was trimmed by 0 bases and V by 5 bases; bases with no gene match: 6. CDR3 length: 15 residues. Per the germline V gene, CDR1 is SGHNT and CDR2 is YYREEE (reference sequence). For the CDR3, the DNA is TGTGCCAGCAGTGATGCGGGGGGCCACCAAGAGACCCAGTACTTC. Its translation is CASSDAGGHQETQYF.

This chain links TRBV20-1 with TRBJ2-3; 9 bases map to TRBD2. The CDR3 sequence is 15 residues long. V dropped 3 bases and J dropped 2; count of bases not matched to a gene: 6. In germline, CDR1 is DFQATT, CDR2 SNEGSKA (reference sequence). The CDR3 bases are TGCAGTGCTAGTACGCGGGGGGGCATCACAGATACGCAGTATTTT. It translates to CSASTRGGITDTQYF.

CDR3 protein: CASRPRLSSDTQYF. CDR3 DNA sequence: TGCGCCAGCAGACCAAGATTGAGCTCAGATACGCAGTATTTT. The V call is TRBV4-3, the J call TRBJ2-3; no clear D gene. This CDR3 has 14 amino acids. V was cut by 6 bases and J by 4 bases, with 14 bases left in between. Germline V lookup: CDR1 LGHNA, CDR2 YSLEER.

This chain links TRBV29-1 with TRBJ1-1; 7 bases align to TRBD1. This CDR3 contains 14 residues. Unmatched junction bases numbered 7, after V lost 5 bases and J lost 1 base. Germline assignment: CDR1 SQVTM and CDR2 ANQGSEA. DNA for the CDR3: TGCAGCGTTACCCGACAGGGAAAGAACACTGAAGCTTTCTTT. Amino acid sequence: CSVTRQGKNTEAFF.

The J gene is TRBJ1-5, the V gene TRBV7-2; D perhaps matches TRBD1 (5 bases). The CDR3 length is 14 residues. The germline V and J ends were trimmed by 5 bases and 3 bases, with 11 bases remaining between them. Germline V lookup: CDR1 SGHTA, CDR2 FQGNSA. The CDR3 coding sequence is TGTGCCAGCAGCCAGGGACTTCTCAATCAGCCCCAGCATTTT. The encoded protein is CASSQGLLNQPQHF.

This chain uses TRBV6-2 or TRBV6-3 with TRBJ2-7; 10 bases fit TRBD1. V lost 6 bases, J lost 1 base, and 6 bases stayed unmatched. Germline V gene lookup returns CDR1 MNHEY and CDR2 SVGEGT. This CDR3 comprises 15 residues. The CDR3 region is CASSDVGQGSYEQYF. CDR3 nucleotides: TGTGCCAGCAGCGATGTGGGACAGGGGTCCTACGAGCAGTACTTC.

CDR3: CASSQGLLRGSSYEQYF. The CDR3 bases are TGCGCCAGCAGCCAAGGTCTCCTAAGGGGAAGCTCCTACGAGCAGTACTTC. This chain joins TRBV4-1 and TRBJ2-7; maybe TRBD1 (5 bases). The CDR3 consists of 17 residues. The germline CDR1 and CDR2 sequences are MGHRA and YSYEKL. Trimming pared 1 base from V and 0 bases from J, leaving 16 bases between.

This clone was counted a single time. The chain has TRBV9 and TRBJ1-2, with TRBD1 matching 8 bases. The CDR3 consists of 14 residues. Looked up from germline, CDR1 is SGDLS and CDR2 is YYNGEE. Trimming at V came to 4 bases and at J to 4 bases, leaving 6 bases not matched to a gene. The CDR3 DNA sequence: TGTGCCAGCAGCCTTGACAGGGGAAGCTATGGCTACACCTTC. The encoded protein is CASSLDRGSYGYTF. The full variable domain, rest sourced from reference TRBV9 and TRBJ1-2, is DSGVTQTPKHLITATGQRVTLRCSPRSGDLSVYWYQQSLDQGLQFLIQYYNGEERAKGNILERFSAQQFPDLHSELNLSSLELGDSALYFCASSLDRGSYGYTFGSGTRLTVV.

This clone was found once. V is TRBV29-1 and J is TRBJ1-1, with 7 bases lining up with TRBD1. Germline loops: CDR1 SQVTM, CDR2 ANQGSEA. This CDR3 contains 14 residues. V shed 5 bases, J shed 10 bases, and the junction held 16 bases outside the gene matches. CDR3 amino acids: CSVLGWQGERVAFF. The CDR3 bases are TGCAGCGTTTTGGGCTGGCAGGGGGAGAGGGTAGCTTTCTTT. The variable domain in full, with the rest retrieved from reference TRBV29-1 and TRBJ1-1, is SAVISQKPSRDICQRGTSLTIQCQVDSQVTMMFWYRQQPGQSLTLIATANQGSEATYESGFVIDKFPISRPNLTFSTLTVSNMSPEDSSIYLCSVLGWQGERVAFFGQGTRLTVV.

This clone was seen only a few times. The rearrangement links TRBV6-4 to TRBJ1-1, with 8 bases fitting TRBD1. This CDR3 comprises 16 residues. Trimming took 6 bases from V and 1 from J; bases not matched to a gene: 10. The germline CDR1 and CDR2 sequences are MRHNA and SNTAGT. CDR3 amino acids: CASSKNAGTGNTEAFF. In nucleotides, the CDR3 is TGTGCCAGCAGCAAGAATGCCGGGACAGGGAACACTGAAGCTTTCTTT.

The CDR3 region is CASSPDRERGYTF. In DNA, the CDR3 is TGTGCCAGTAGTCCCGACAGGGAGAGGGGCTACACCTTC. The rearrangement joins TRBV19 to TRBJ1-2; the match to TRBD1 covers 7 bases. The CDR3 consists of 13 residues. Germline V gene data show CDR1 as LNHDA and CDR2 as SQIVND (reference sequence). Trimming removed 5 bases from V and 8 bases from J; junction bases left unmatched: 8.

The rearrangement uses TRBV6-2 or TRBV6-3 and TRBJ2-2, with a tentative D call TRBD2 (7 bases). This CDR3 has 16 amino acids. V was shortened by 6 bases and J by 2 bases, with 16 bases between the two germline ends. Per the germline V gene, CDR1 is MNHEY and CDR2 is SVGEGT. CDR3 sequence: CASSRGLAENTGELFF. The CDR3 region has the DNA TGTGCCAGCAGCCGGGGGCTAGCGGAAAACACCGGGGAGCTGTTTTTT.